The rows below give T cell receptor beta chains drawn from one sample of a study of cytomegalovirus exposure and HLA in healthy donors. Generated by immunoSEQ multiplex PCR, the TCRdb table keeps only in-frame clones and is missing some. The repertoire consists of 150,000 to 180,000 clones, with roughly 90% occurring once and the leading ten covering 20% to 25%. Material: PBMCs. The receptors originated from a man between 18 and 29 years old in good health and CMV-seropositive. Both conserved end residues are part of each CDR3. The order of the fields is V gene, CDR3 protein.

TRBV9,CASSLSGRGVAETQYF
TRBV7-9,CASSFQSGTGGDTQYF
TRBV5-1,CASSSGQGPQYF
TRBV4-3,CASSQNRGGRGAGELFF
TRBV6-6,CASSQPGQGYEQYF
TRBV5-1,CASSLGRGTNEKLFF
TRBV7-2,CASRHRGRGTGELFF
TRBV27,CASSPNRESYGYTF
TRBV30,CACRTGTNEKLFF
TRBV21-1,CASSKDPEGGTGTSGRANEQYF
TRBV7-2,CASLPILAGDTGELFF
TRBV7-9,CASSPSTGDEKEKLFF
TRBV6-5,CASSTGIGNQPQHF
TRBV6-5,CASSYSTSGDEQYF
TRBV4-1,CASSRGGGSNQPQHF
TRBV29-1,CSVFLGAPAQFF
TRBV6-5,CASKVGVGSENIQYF
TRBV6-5,CASCRFREGNQPQHF
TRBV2,CASSGASGMGEQYF
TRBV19,CATFGGTPRGNYGYTF
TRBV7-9,CASSGFDQNYGYTF
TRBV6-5,CASSYSRFTEAFF
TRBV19,CASSIGHSSGNTIYF
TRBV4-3,CASSQGLGETQYF
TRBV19,CASSPENWTGTHEQYF
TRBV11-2,CATREVVRDTQYF
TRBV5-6,CASSRVGEQETQYF
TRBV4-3,CASSQEWENYGYTF
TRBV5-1,CASSFAQTQYF
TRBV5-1,CASTLLAGGLGNEQFF
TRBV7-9,CASSHRDRDNEQFF
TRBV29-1,CSAREWDIQYF
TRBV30,CAWSGTPAGQPQHF
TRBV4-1,CASSQTSGRPGELFF
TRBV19,CASQRGEGFQPQHF
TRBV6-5,CASSYEAGGPGTF
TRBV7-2,CASSGGSGLYQYEQYF
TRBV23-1,CASLAESIRSSYNSPLHF
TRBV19,CASRRQGSSRGANVLTF
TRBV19,CASSTGTSLEIEQFF